A selection of T cell receptor beta chains follows, all from one sample in a study of cytomegalovirus exposure and HLA in healthy donors. TCRdb's copy holds only in-frame clones and misses some; the assay was immunoSEQ multiplex PCR. This sample has about 98,000 clones, with over 65% found just once. The specimen was PBMCs. These receptors were obtained from a male donor in good health and CMV-seronegative. Both conserved end residues are part of each CDR3. D genes are given only for firm matches. Only some rows state a clone size, as once, few, many or a class for expanded clones.

size,V,J,D,DNA,CDR3
once,TRBV5-1,TRBJ2-3,.,TGCGCCAGCAGTTTAGATCGTGGGGCAAAAGTAGATACGCAGTATTTT,CASSLDRGAKVDTQYF
.,TRBV11-2,TRBJ2-1,TRBD2,TGTGCCAGCAGCCCGGGGACTATAGTTGAGCAGTTCTTC,CASSPGTIVEQFF
.,TRBV9,TRBJ2-1,.,TGTGCCAGCAGCGTAGTACAGAACAATGAGCAGTTCTTC,CASSVVQNNEQFF
.,TRBV7-3,TRBJ2-2,TRBD2,TGTGCCAGCAGCTTAAGGACTAGCGCGGTAGCCGGGGAGCTGTTTTTT,CASSLRTSAVAGELFF
.,TRBV7-9,TRBJ2-7,TRBD2,TGTGCCAGCAGCCGACCTACTAGCGGGACCTACGAGCAGTACTTC,CASSRPTSGTYEQYF
few,TRBV5-1,TRBJ1-2,.,TGCGCCAGCAGCTGGGCCGGGACACGAGACTATGGCTACACCTTC,CASSWAGTRDYGYTF
.,TRBV5-1,TRBJ1-1,TRBD1,TGCGCCAGCAGCTTGGCGGGAGGGGGCAACACTGAAGCTTTCTTT,CASSLAGGGNTEAFF
.,TRBV2,TRBJ2-1,.,TGTGCCAGCAGTACCGGACTTGCCTACAATGAGCAGTTCTTC,CASSTGLAYNEQFF
.,TRBV6-1,TRBJ1-1,.,TGTGCCAGCAGTGAAGTAGGCAGGGGTCCAACTGAAGCTTTCTTT,CASSEVGRGPTEAFF
few,TRBV9,TRBJ2-3,.,TGTGCCAGCAACAATAGCACAGATACGCAGTATTTT,CASNNSTDTQYF
.,TRBV27,TRBJ2-3,TRBD2,TGTGCCAGCAGTCCACCCCTACAGGGGCCCAAAAGACTAGCGGGAGTGCCAGATACGCAGTATTTT,CASSPPLQGPKRLAGVPDTQYF
.,TRBV28,TRBJ1-1,TRBD1,TGTGCCAGCAGGACAGGGGGCCACACTGAAGCTTTCTTT,CASRTGGHTEAFF
.,TRBV5-1,TRBJ2-1,.,TGCGCCAGCAGCTACTCGATGGATGAGCAGTTCTTC,CASSYSMDEQFF
.,TRBV29-1,TRBJ2-7,.,TGCAGCGTTGTTGCCAGGGGCTACGAGCAGTACTTC,CSVVARGYEQYF
.,TRBV11-2,TRBJ2-5,.,TGTGCCAGCAGCTTGAGTGAGACCCAGTACTTC,CASSLSETQYF
.,TRBV7-8,TRBJ2-7,TRBD1,TGTGCCAGCAGCTTATGGCTGGGACAGGGTTACTACGAGCAGTACTTC,CASSLWLGQGYYEQYF
once,TRBV6-4,TRBJ2-6,.,TGTGCCAGCAGTCCTAGTACAGGGAGCGGGGCCAACGTCCTGACTTTC,CASSPSTGSGANVLTF
.,TRBV7-2,TRBJ1-1,.,TGTGCCAGCAGCTCTAGTACGGGCACTGAAGCTTTCTTT,CASSSSTGTEAFF
.,TRBV28,TRBJ2-7,.,TGTGCCAGCACCCCCCCGGGGGGCCCCTGGGGCGAGCAGTACTTC,CASTPPGGPWGEQYF
.,TRBV7-8,TRBJ2-2,.,TGTGCCAGCAGCTTAGCCGGGTACGGGGAGCTGTTTTTT,CASSLAGYGELFF
.,TRBV5-1,TRBJ1-1,TRBD1,TGCGCCAGCAGCTTGGGCCTTACAGGCAGGGGGACTGAAGCTTTCTTT,CASSLGLTGRGTEAFF
.,TRBV12-5,TRBJ2-7,.,TGTGCTAGTGTTGGTCCCGGAGGCATTCTCTCCTACGAGCAGTACTTC,CASVGPGGILSYEQYF
.,TRBV30,TRBJ2-7,.,TGTGCCTGGAGTGTGCCCAGGGACGAGCAGTACTTC,CAWSVPRDEQYF
.,TRBV6-5,TRBJ1-1,.,TGTGCCAGCAGCCCCATGGGGGGGAACACTGAAGCTTTCTTT,CASSPMGGNTEAFF
.,TRBV27,TRBJ1-2,.,TGTGCCAGCAGTCCCCCCCCCACAGGGTCAGCGGCTGGCTACACCTTC,CASSPPPTGSAAGYTF
.,TRBV7-3,TRBJ2-1,TRBD2,TGTGCCAGCAGCCACGGGACTAGCTCCTACAATGAGCAGTTCTTC,CASSHGTSSYNEQFF
.,TRBV6-5,TRBJ2-5,.,TGTGCCAGCAGTTACTCACGGGAGACCCAGTACTTC,CASSYSRETQYF
few,TRBV11-1,TRBJ2-7,TRBD1,TGTGCCAGCAGCTACCTTCCATGGACAGGGCACTCCTACGAGCAGTACTTC,CASSYLPWTGHSYEQYF
once,TRBV19,TRBJ2-7,TRBD1,TGTGCCAGTAGTATGGGGACAGGGGGTTCCTACGAGCAGTACTTC,CASSMGTGGSYEQYF
.,TRBV27,TRBJ2-3,.,TGTGCCAGCAGTCCGTTAACTGGTTCCGATACGCAGTATTTT,CASSPLTGSDTQYF
.,TRBV4-1,TRBJ2-3,.,TGCGCCAGCAGCCAAGGGGTGGGAGCGGGCACAGATACGCAGTATTTT,CASSQGVGAGTDTQYF
.,TRBV29-1,TRBJ2-1,TRBD2,TGCAGCGTTGCCCATACTAGCGGGAGGGTCTTGAGCTCCTACAATGAGCAGTTCTTC,CSVAHTSGRVLSSYNEQFF
.,TRBV30,TRBJ2-1,TRBD1,TGTGCCTGGACCCCGGGGGACAGGGAGTGGAATGAGCAGTTCTTC,CAWTPGDREWNEQFF
.,TRBV4-2,TRBJ2-5,.,TGTGCCAGCAGCCAAGTTGGGAGTAGGAGTGAGACCCAGTACTTC,CASSQVGSRSETQYF
.,TRBV29-1,TRBJ1-2,TRBD1,TGCAGCGTTGAAGATGGGGGACAGGGCTACACCTTC,CSVEDGGQGYTF
.,TRBV5-1,TRBJ2-1,TRBD2,TGCGCCAGCACGGAGAGGAGCGGGAGTAGCAATGAGCAGTTCTTC,CASTERSGSSNEQFF
few,TRBV2,TRBJ1-1,TRBD1,TGTGCCAGCACCATACCGGGACAGGGGGCCCCGGACACTGAAGCTTTCTTT,CASTIPGQGAPDTEAFF
.,TRBV5-4,TRBJ2-1,.,TGTGCCAGCAGCGGGGCCTTGAAAGAGCAGTTCTTC,CASSGALKEQFF
few,TRBV7-2,TRBJ2-7,TRBD2,TGTGCCAGCAGCCCTACTAGCGGGAGCGGGTACGAGCAGTACTTC,CASSPTSGSGYEQYF
.,TRBV6-1,TRBJ2-7,TRBD1,TGTGCCAGCGGGACAGGGGGCATCTACGAGCAGTACTTC,CASGTGGIYEQYF
.,TRBV30,TRBJ2-7,.,TGTGCCTGGAGTTTCTATGGACTACCTGACTACGAGCAGTACTTC,CAWSFYGLPDYEQYF
.,TRBV28,TRBJ2-7,TRBD1,TGTGCCAGCGGCAGGACAGGGCCCTACGAGCAGTACTTC,CASGRTGPYEQYF
.,TRBV6-5,TRBJ2-7,TRBD1,TGTGCCAGCAGTCAAGGACAGGGAACCTACGAGCAGTACTTC,CASSQGQGTYEQYF
.,TRBV6-6,TRBJ1-5,TRBD1,TGTGCCAGCTTCCCCGGGACAGGTATCGGGAATCAGCCCCAGCATTTT,CASFPGTGIGNQPQHF
.,TRBV21-1,TRBJ2-2,.,TGTGCCAGCAGCCCTATTCGACTAGCGGGCGCCGGGGAGCTGTTTTTT,CASSPIRLAGAGELFF
.,TRBV30,TRBJ1-4,.,TGTGCCTGGAGTGTATCTCAGGGGTTTCGGGAAAAACTGTTTTTT,CAWSVSQGFREKLFF